Here is one T cell receptor beta chain with its context. This sample is drawn from a study of blood T cell repertoires in COVID-19. Study-level background: Sites in the United States, Italy and Spain provided acute and convalescent COVID-19 samples.

Study processing details: Reference gene primers were amplified, and this amplification served to estimate nucleated cell counts. Produced via immunoSEQ multiplex PCR; TCRdb's table is partial and in-frame only. V and J calls and clone size come straight from that table; D and trimming were deduced from the DNA. The table records hundreds of thousands of clones, about 90% of them present only once. The CDR3 runs 12 residues. V lost 4 bases and J 2 bases, leaving 9 bases between the germline ends. Germline assignment: CDR1 SQVTM and CDR2 ANQGSEA. Input material: PBMCs or T cells enriched from blood (not recorded which). This sequence originates from a woman aged 18 to 35 with acute COVID-19. The chain combines TRBV29-1 with TRBJ2-7; tentatively, D is TRBD1 (5 bases). CDR3 in amino acids: CSVVLDTYEQYF. CDR3 bases: TGCAGCGTTGTTCTGGACACCTACGAGCAGTACTTC.